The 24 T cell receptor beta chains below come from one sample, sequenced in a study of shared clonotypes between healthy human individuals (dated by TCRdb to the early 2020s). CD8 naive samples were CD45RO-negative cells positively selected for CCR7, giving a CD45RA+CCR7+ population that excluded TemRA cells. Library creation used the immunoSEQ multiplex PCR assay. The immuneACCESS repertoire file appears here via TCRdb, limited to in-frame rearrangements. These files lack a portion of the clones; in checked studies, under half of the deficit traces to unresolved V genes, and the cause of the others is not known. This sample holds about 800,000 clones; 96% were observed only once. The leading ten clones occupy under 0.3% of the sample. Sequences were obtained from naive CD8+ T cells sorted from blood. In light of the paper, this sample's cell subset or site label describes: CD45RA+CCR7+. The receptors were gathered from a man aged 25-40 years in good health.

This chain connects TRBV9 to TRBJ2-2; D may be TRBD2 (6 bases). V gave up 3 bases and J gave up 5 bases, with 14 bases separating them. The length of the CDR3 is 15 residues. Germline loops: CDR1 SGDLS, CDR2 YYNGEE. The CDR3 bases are TGTGCCAGCAGCGGCCGGGACTTGATAACCGGGGAGCTGTTTTTT. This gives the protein CASSGRDLITGELFF.

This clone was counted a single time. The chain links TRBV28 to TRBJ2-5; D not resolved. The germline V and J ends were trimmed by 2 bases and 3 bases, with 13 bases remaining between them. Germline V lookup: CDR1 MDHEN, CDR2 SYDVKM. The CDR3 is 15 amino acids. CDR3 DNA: TGTGCCAGCAGTTTACCGAGAGAGATTAAAGAGACCCAGTACTTC. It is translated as CASSLPREIKETQYF.

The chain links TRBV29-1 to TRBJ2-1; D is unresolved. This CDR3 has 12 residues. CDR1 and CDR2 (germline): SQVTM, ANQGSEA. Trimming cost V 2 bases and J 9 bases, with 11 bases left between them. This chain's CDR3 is CSVEIGYPEQFF. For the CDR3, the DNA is TGCAGCGTTGAAATTGGATACCCTGAGCAGTTCTTC.

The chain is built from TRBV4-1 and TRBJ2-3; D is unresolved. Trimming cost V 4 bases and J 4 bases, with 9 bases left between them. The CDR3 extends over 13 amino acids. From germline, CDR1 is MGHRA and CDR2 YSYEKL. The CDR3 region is CASSPLNSDTQYF. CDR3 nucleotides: TGCGCCAGCAGCCCTCTAAACTCAGATACGCAGTATTTT.

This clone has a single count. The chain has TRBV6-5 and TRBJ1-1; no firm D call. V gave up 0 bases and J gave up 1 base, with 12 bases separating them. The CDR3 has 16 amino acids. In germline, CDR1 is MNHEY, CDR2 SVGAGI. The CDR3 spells CASSYSIGSGNTEAFF. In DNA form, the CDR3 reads TGTGCCAGCAGTTACTCGATCGGCTCGGGGAACACTGAAGCTTTCTTT.

The DNA of the CDR3 is TGTGCCAGTAGTATTGGCGGGAGTCCCGACGAGCAGTACTTC. This sequence encodes CASSIGGSPDEQYF. The rearrangement links TRBV19 to TRBJ2-7; 7 nucleotides match TRBD2. Per germline, CDR1 LNHDA and CDR2 SQIVND (reference sequence). V lost 3 bases and J lost 5; bases outside the gene matches: 7. This CDR3 comprises 14 residues.

CDR3 nucleotides: TGTGCCAGCAGCTTAACCTCAGGGGAAACCTATGGCTACACCTTC. Translation gives CASSLTSGETYGYTF. This chain links TRBV7-9 with TRBJ1-2; D is possibly TRBD1 (6 bases). The CDR3 has 15 residues. CDR1 SEHNR and CDR2 FQNEAQ come from the germline V gene (reference sequence). V lost 2 bases and J 4 bases, leaving 14 bases between the germline ends.

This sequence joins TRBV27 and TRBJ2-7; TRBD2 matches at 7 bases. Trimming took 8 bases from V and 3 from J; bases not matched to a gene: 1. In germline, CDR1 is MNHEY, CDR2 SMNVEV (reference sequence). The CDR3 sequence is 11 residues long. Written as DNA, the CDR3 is TGTGCCAGCGGGGAGGGCTACGAGCAGTACTTC. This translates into CASGEGYEQYF.

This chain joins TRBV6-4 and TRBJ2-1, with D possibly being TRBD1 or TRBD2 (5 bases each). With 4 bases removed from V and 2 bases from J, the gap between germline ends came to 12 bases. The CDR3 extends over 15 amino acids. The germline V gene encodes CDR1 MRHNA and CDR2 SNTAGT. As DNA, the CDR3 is TGTGCCAGCAGTGTCACGGGGACGGCCTACAATGAGCAGTTCTTC. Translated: CASSVTGTAYNEQFF.

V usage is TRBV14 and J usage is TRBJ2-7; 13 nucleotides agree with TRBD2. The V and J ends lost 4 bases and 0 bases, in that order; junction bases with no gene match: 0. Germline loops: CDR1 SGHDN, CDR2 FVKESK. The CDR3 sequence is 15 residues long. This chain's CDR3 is CASSRTSGSSYEQYF. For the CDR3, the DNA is TGTGCCAGCAGCCGGACTAGCGGGAGCTCCTACGAGCAGTACTTC.

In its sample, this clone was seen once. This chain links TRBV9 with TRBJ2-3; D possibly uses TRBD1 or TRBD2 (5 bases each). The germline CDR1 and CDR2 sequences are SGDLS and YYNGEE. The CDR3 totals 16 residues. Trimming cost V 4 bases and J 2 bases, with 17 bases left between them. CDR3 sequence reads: CASSPRGLGNTDTQYF. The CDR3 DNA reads TGTGCCAGCAGCCCCCGGGGCTTAGGAAACACAGATACGCAGTATTTT.

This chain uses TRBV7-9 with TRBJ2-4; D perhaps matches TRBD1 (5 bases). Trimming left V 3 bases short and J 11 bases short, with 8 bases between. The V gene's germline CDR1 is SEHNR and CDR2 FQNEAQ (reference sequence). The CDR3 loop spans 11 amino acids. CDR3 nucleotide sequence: TGTGCCAGCAGCTTGCAGGGATTTCAGTACTTC. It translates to CASSLQGFQYF.

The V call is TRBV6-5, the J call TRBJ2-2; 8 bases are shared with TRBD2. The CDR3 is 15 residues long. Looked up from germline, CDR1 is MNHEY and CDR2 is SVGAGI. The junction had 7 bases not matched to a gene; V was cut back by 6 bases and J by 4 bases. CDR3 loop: CASSPGGEGTGELFF. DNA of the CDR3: TGTGCCAGCAGCCCCGGGGGGGAGGGCACCGGGGAGCTGTTTTTT.

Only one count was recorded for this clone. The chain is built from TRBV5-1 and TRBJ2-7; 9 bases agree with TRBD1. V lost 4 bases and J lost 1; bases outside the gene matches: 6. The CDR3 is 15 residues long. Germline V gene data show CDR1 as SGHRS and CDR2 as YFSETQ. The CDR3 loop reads CASSAGQGMSYEQYF. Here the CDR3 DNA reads TGCGCCAGCAGCGCCGGACAGGGGATGTCCTACGAGCAGTACTTC.

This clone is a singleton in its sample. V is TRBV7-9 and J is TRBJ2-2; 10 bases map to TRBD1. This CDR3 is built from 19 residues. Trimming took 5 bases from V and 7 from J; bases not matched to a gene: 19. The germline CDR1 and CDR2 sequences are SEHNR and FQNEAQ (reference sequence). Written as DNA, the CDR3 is TGTGCCAGCAGCCCCCAGGGGGGTTCCTCGACAGGGGGCATCGGGGAGCTGTTTTTT. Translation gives CASSPQGGSSTGGIGELFF. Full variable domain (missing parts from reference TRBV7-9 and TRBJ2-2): DTGVSQNPRHKITKRGQNVTFRCDPISEHNRLYWYRQTLGQGPEFLTYFQNEAQLEKSRLLSDRFSAERPKGSFSTLEIQRTEQGDSAMYLCASSPQGGSSTGGIGELFFGEGSRLTVL.

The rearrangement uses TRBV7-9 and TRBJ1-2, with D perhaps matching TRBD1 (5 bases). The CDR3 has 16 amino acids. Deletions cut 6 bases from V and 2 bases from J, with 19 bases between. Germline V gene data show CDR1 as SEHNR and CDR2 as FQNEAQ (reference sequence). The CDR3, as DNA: TGTGCCAGCAGACTCCCGGGGCAGGGTGCCAACTATGGCTACACCTTC. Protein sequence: CASRLPGQGANYGYTF.

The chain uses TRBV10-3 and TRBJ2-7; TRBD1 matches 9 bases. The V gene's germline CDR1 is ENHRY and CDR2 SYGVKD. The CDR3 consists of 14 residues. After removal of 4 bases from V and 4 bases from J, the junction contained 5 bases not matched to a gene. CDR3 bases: TGTGCCATCAGTGGGGGACAGGGTGTGTACGAGCAGTACTTC. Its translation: CAISGGQGVYEQYF.

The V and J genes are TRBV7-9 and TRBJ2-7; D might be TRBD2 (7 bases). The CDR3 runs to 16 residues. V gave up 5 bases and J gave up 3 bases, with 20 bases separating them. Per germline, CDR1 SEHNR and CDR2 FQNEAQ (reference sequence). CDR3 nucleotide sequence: TGTGCCAGCAGCCCTGGGCCGGGGGGCTATGACTACGAGCAGTACTTC. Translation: CASSPGPGGYDYEQYF.

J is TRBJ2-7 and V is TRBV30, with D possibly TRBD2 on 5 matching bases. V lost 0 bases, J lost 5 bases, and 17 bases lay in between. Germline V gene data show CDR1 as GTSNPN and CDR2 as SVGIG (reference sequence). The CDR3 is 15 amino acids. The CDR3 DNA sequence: TGTGCCTGGAGTGTTATTTGGTCGGGGTTCCACGAGCAGTACTTC. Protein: CAWSVIWSGFHEQYF.

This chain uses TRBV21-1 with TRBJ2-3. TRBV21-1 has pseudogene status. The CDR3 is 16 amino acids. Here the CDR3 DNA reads TGTGCCAGCAGCAAAGAGCCGGATCCTTACACAGATACGCAGTATTTT. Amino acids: CASSKEPDPYTDTQYF.

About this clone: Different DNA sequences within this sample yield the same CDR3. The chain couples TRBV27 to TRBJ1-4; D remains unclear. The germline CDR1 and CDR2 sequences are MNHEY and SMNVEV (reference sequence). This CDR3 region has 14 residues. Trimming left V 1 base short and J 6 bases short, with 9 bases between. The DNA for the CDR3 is TGTGCCAGCAGTTTATTAGGGAGTGATGAAAAACTGTTTTTT. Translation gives CASSLLGSDEKLFF.

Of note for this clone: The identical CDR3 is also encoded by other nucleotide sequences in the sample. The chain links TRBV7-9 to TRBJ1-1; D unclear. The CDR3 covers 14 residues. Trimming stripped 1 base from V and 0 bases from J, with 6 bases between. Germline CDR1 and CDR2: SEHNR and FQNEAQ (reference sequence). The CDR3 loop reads CASSLVVMNTEAFF. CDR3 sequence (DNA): TGTGCCAGCAGCTTAGTGGTTATGAACACTGAAGCTTTCTTT.

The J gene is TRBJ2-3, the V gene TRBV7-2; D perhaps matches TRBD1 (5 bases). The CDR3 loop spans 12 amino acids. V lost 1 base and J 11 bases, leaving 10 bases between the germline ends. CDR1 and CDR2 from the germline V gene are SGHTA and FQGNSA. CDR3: CASSLVGPQQYF. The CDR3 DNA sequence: TGTGCCAGCAGCTTAGTGGGGCCTCAGCAGTATTTT. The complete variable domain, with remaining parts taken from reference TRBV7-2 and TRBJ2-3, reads GAGVSQSPSNKVTEKGKDVELRCDPISGHTALYWYRQSLGQGLEFLIYFQGNSAPDKSGLPSDRFSAERTGGSVSTLTIQRTQQEDSAVYLCASSLVGPQQYFGPGTRLTVL.

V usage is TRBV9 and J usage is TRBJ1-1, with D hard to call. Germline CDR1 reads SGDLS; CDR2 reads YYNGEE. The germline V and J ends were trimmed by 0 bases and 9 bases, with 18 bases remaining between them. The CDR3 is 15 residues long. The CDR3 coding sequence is TGTGCCAGCAGCGTAGGCGGAACTCACGAGGGTCAAGCTTTCTTT. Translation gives CASSVGGTHEGQAFF.